This entry features one TCR beta chain sequence. The sample comes from a study of T cell changes during pregnancy in multiple sclerosis. The germline gives CDR1 DFQATT, CDR2 SNEGSKA (reference sequence). CDR3 length equals 11 residues. Between the trimmed V and J ends, which lost 6 bases and 4 bases, there was a span of 6 bases. Data came from immunoSEQ multiplex PCR; TCRdb stores just in-frame clones and leaves some out. Of tens of thousands of clones detected, 85% to 95% appear once; the ten largest clones hold around 0.74%. The sample here was CD4+ T cells from peripheral blood mononuclear cells, taken in the first trimester of pregnancy. The clonotype originates from a female donor with multiple sclerosis, enrolled in a pregnancy study. The V and J genes are TRBV20-1 and TRBJ2-2; D possibly corresponds to TRBD1 (6 bases). CDR3 sequence: CSARGTGELFF. The CDR3 region has the DNA TGCAGTGCCAGGGGCACCGGGGAGCTGTTTTTT.